These 19 T cell receptor beta chains were all obtained from the same sample, sequenced in a study of vaccination and CD4 T cells after COVID-19. Treatment meaning: approximately 10-day PBMC culture with coronavirus spike peptide pools or control peptides (ViraFEST assay). Their recognized antigens are unknown. The Oncomine TCR Beta short-read assay was what sequenced the DNA obtained from cultured CD4+ T cells. TCRdb re-analysed the PCR reads in MiXCR, keeping a single row per CDR3 protein. The sample has 15,000 or so distinct CDR3 sequences, under 60% seen once; the top ten hold around 26%. Material: cultured CD4+ T cells from blood, obtained after SARS-CoV-2 vaccination. These receptors were obtained from a human donor with COVID-19.

V gene TRBV7-8 combines with J gene TRBJ1-2, with no clear D. V dropped 4 bases and J dropped 4 bases, with 13 bases sitting between them. The CDR3 length is 14 residues. CDR1 is SGHVS, CDR2 FQNEAQ, per germline. The CDR3 DNA reads as TGTGCCAGCAGCTCCCGGGCCTTTGGCTATGGCTACACCTTC. It yields the protein CASSSRAFGYGYTF.

J is TRBJ2-1 and V is TRBV20-1; TRBD2 aligns across 11 bases. Germline V CDR1 and CDR2: DFQATT, SNEGSKA (reference sequence). V trimming: 6 bases; J trimming: 5 bases; junction bases outside the gene matches: 9. The CDR3 consists of 15 residues. CDR3 nucleotide sequence: TGCAGTGCCCCAACTAGCGGGGGACTGAACAATGAGCAGTTCTTC. Protein sequence: CSAPTSGGLNNEQFF.

V and J are TRBV29-1 and TRBJ1-1, with a weak D call TRBD1 (6 bases). The CDR3 is 14 amino acids. V was pared by 8 bases and J by 0 bases, with 16 bases between. From germline, CDR1 is SQVTM and CDR2 ANQGSEA. In DNA form, the CDR3 reads TGCAGCACCCGAGGAACAGGGATGAACACTGAAGCTTTCTTT. This gives the protein CSTRGTGMNTEAFF.

A few counts support this clonotype. V gene TRBV10-1 combines with J gene TRBJ2-7, with 11 bases that match TRBD1. The V and J ends lost 2 bases and 4 bases, in that order; junction bases with no gene match: 7. The V gene's germline CDR1 is WNHNN and CDR2 SYGVQD (reference sequence). The CDR3 sequence is 16 residues long. The CDR3 DNA reads TGCGCCAGCAGTGAGGGACAGGGGGCAGTCGGGTACGAGCAGTACTTC. It codes for CASSEGQGAVGYEQYF.

There are a few counts of this clonotype. This chain joins TRBV30 and TRBJ2-5, with D hard to call. CDR1 is GTSNPN and CDR2 is SVGIG in the germline V gene (reference sequence). The V and J ends lost 0 bases and 5 bases respectively, with 13 bases between them. The CDR3 is 14 residues long. In DNA form, the CDR3 reads TGTGCCTGGAGTGTTGGTGGCGGTCGGGAGACCCAGTACTTC. Amino acid sequence: CAWSVGGGRETQYF.

The genes are TRBV7-9 and TRBJ2-1; 14 bases align to TRBD2. This CDR3 spans 16 amino acids. With V trimmed by 5 bases and J by 7 bases, 7 bases remained unmatched. Looked up from germline, CDR1 is SEHNR and CDR2 is FQNEAQ (reference sequence). CDR3: CASSGWTSGGPNEQFF. In DNA, the CDR3 is TGTGCCAGCAGCGGATGGACTAGCGGGGGGCCAAATGAGCAGTTCTTC.

The chain links TRBV30 to TRBJ2-7, with 7 bases matching TRBD1. Germline CDR1 reads GTSNPN; CDR2 reads SVGIG (reference sequence). The CDR3 has 13 amino acids. V shed 4 bases, J shed 1 base, and the junction held 4 bases outside the gene matches. This CDR3 reads CAWKTGLSYEQYF. The DNA of the CDR3 is TGTGCCTGGAAGACAGGGCTATCCTACGAGCAGTACTTC.

This sequence joins TRBV7-2 and TRBJ2-7, with a tentative D call TRBD2 (7 bases). Germline CDR1 reads SGHTA; CDR2 reads FQGNSA. Trimming pared 1 base from V and 6 bases from J, leaving 19 bases between. The CDR3 runs to 16 residues. CDR3: CASSLVAGRGASEQYF. The CDR3 DNA is TGTGCCAGCAGCTTAGTCGCGGGCCGGGGGGCGAGCGAGCAGTACTTC.

The chain joins TRBV5-1 to TRBJ2-7; no clear D. The CDR3 consists of 13 residues. CDR1 SGHRS and CDR2 YFSETQ come from the germline V gene. Trimming pared 0 bases from V and 2 bases from J, leaving 6 bases between. This chain's CDR3 is CASSLDWTYEQYF. CDR3 DNA: TGCGCCAGCAGCTTGGATTGGACCTACGAGCAGTACTTC.

By proportion, this clonotype is medium-sized. The chain links TRBV15 to TRBJ1-5; D remains unclear. V lost 0 bases, J lost 5 bases, and 8 bases lay in between. CDR1 is LNHNV, CDR2 YYDKDF, per germline (reference sequence). The CDR3 is made up of 14 amino acids. The CDR3 is CATSRDLGDQPQHF. CDR3 bases: TGTGCCACCAGCAGAGATCTTGGAGATCAGCCCCAGCATTTT. The full variable domain, completed using reference TRBV15 and TRBJ1-5, is DAMVIQNPRYQVTQFGKPVTLSCSQTLNHNVMYWYQQKSSQAPKLLFHYYDKDFNNEADTPDNFQSRRPNTSFCFLDIRSPGLGDTAMYLCATSRDLGDQPQHFGDGTRLSIL.

This chain connects TRBV12-3 or TRBV12-4 to TRBJ1-2; no clear D. CDR3 size: 14 residues. V lost 6 bases and J lost 2, with 13 bases in between. As DNA, the CDR3 is TGTGCCAGCAGCCTCAGGACGGCAAACTATGGCTACACCTTC. It encodes CASSLRTANYGYTF.

The rearrangement links TRBV21-1 to TRBJ2-5; the table's D call TRBD1 went unverified against the DNA. TRBV21-1 is assigned pseudogene status. The CDR3 has 16 amino acids. As DNA, the CDR3 is TGTGCCAGCAGCACCCCAGGGGACCCCGGGCAAGAGACCCAGTACTTC. This encodes CASSTPGDPGQETQYF.

The V and J genes are TRBV20-1 and TRBJ2-2; possible D gene TRBD1, 5 bases. V lost 0 bases and J lost 2, with 13 bases in between. Per germline, CDR1 DFQATT and CDR2 SNEGSKA (reference sequence). The CDR3 length is 16 residues. The DNA of the CDR3 is TGCAGTGCTAGAGATGGGGCGTTGTTTAACACCGGGGAGCTGTTTTTT. Protein sequence: CSARDGALFNTGELFF.

The chain links TRBV20-1 to TRBJ1-5, with D perhaps matching TRBD1 (5 bases). Trimming pared 5 bases from V and 3 bases from J, leaving 11 bases between. There are 13 residues in the CDR3. From germline, CDR1 is DFQATT and CDR2 SNEGSKA (reference sequence). CDR3: CSALQGVNQPQHF. Written as DNA, the CDR3 is TGCAGTGCTCTTCAGGGCGTCAATCAGCCCCAGCATTTT.

The sample holds a few counts of this clonotype. This rearrangement joins TRBV5-4 to TRBJ2-2, with a possible D match to TRBD2 (5 bases). This CDR3 spans 13 amino acids. Germline CDR1 reads SGHNT; CDR2 reads YYREEE (reference sequence). The V and J ends lost 5 bases and 3 bases respectively, with 8 bases between them. CDR3 sequence reads: CASSMDYTGELFF. DNA for the CDR3: TGTGCCAGCAGTATGGACTACACCGGGGAGCTGTTTTTT.

The chain recombines TRBV6-2 or TRBV6-3 with TRBJ1-2; D unresolved. There are 14 residues in the CDR3. The germline V gene encodes CDR1 MNHEY and CDR2 SVGEGT. The V and J ends lost 6 bases and 4 bases respectively, with 15 bases between them. The CDR3 protein is CASRWGRVLYGYTF. The CDR3 nucleotides are TGTGCCAGCAGGTGGGGAAGGGTTCTCTATGGCTACACCTTC.

In DNA form, the CDR3 reads TGCAGTGCTATCCTTGGACAGGGAGGGCATCAGCCCCAGCATTTT. Its translation: CSAILGQGGHQPQHF. The chain combines TRBV20-1 with TRBJ1-5, with TRBD1 matching over 8 bases. CDR1 DFQATT and CDR2 SNEGSKA come from the germline V gene (reference sequence). The junction had 10 bases not matched to a gene; V was cut back by 4 bases and J by 5 bases. The CDR3 has 15 residues.

The CDR3, as DNA: TGTGCCAGCAGCCTCGGCGAAACAGGGGACACTGAAGCTTTCTTT. Translated, it gives CASSLGETGDTEAFF. The genes are TRBV4-2 and TRBJ1-1, with 7 bases fitting TRBD1. The CDR3 length is 15 residues. Germline CDR1 reads LGHNA; CDR2 reads YNFKEQ. The ends lost 4 bases at V and 3 bases at J; junction bases unmatched: 8.

The V and J genes are TRBV6-4 and TRBJ2-3, with D hard to call. This CDR3 is built from 15 residues. V was shortened by 2 bases and J by 2 bases, with 11 bases between the two germline ends. The germline V gene encodes CDR1 MRHNA and CDR2 SNTAGT. The CDR3 sequence is CASSDTAADTDTQYF. CDR3 bases: TGTGCCAGCAGTGACACCGCGGCCGACACAGATACGCAGTATTTT.